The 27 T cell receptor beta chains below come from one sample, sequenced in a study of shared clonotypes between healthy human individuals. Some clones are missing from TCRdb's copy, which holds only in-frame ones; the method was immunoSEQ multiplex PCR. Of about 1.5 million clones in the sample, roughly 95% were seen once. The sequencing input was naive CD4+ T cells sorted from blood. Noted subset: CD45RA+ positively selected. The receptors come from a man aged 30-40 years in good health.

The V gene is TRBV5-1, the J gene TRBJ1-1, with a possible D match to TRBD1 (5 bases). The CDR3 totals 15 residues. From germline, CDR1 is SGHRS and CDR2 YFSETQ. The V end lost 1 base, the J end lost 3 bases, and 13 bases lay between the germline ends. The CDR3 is CASSLIPGRDTEAFF. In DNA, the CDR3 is TGCGCCAGCAGCTTGATACCAGGGCGGGACACTGAAGCTTTCTTT.

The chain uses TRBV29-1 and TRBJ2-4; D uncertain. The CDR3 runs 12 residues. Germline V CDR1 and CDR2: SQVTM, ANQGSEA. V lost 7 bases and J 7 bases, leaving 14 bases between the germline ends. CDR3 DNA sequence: TGCAGCGCGGTCTGGGTTTGGAACATTCAGTACTTC. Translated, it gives CSAVWVWNIQYF.

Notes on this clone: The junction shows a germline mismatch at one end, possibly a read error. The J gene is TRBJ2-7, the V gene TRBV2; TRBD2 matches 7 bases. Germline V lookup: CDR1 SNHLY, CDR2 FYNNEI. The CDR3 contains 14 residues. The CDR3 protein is CASLNQRGAYDQYF. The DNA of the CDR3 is TGTGCCAGCCTAAACCAGCGGGGCGCTTACGACCAGTACTTC.

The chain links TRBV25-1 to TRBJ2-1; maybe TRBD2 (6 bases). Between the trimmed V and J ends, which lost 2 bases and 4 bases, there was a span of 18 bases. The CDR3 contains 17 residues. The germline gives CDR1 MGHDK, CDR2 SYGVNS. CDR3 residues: CASSERGSGRFYNEQFF. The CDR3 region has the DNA TGTGCCAGCAGTGAACGGGGTAGCGGTAGATTTTACAATGAGCAGTTCTTC.

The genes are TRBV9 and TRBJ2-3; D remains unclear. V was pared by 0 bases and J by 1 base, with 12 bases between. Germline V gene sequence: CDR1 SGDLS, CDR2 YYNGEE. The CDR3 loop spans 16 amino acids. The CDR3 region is CASSVGPGGRTDTQYF. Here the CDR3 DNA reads TGTGCCAGCAGCGTAGGTCCAGGTGGGCGCACAGATACGCAGTATTTT.

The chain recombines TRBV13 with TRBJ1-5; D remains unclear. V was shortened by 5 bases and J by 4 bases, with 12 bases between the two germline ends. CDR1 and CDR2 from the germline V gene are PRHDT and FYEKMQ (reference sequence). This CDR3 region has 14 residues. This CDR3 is CASSRGRRNQPQHF. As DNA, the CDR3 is TGTGCCAGCAGCCGAGGGAGGCGGAATCAGCCCCAGCATTTT.

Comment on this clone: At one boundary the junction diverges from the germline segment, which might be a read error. The CDR3 nucleotides read TGTGCCAGCAGTTTACCCCCTGGGCATGGGAATTTTAATCAAAAACTGTTTTTT. Its translation is CASSLPPGHGNFNQKLFF. V is TRBV27 and J is TRBJ1-4, with unresolved D. CDR3 size: 18 residues. From germline, CDR1 is MNHEY and CDR2 SMNVEV (reference sequence).

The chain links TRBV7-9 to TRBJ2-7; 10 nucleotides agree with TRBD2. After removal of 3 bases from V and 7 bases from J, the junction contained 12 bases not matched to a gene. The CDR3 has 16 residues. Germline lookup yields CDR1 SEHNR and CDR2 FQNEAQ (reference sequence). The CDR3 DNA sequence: TGTGCCAGCAGCTTCCCCGGAGTAGCGGGAGGTCAGGAGCAGTACTTC. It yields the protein CASSFPGVAGGQEQYF. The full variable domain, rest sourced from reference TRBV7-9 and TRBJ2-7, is DTGVSQNPRHKITKRGQNVTFRCDPISEHNRLYWYRQTLGQGPEFLTYFQNEAQLEKSRLLSDRFSAERPKGSFSTLEIQRTEQGDSAMYLCASSFPGVAGGQEQYFGPGTRLTVT.

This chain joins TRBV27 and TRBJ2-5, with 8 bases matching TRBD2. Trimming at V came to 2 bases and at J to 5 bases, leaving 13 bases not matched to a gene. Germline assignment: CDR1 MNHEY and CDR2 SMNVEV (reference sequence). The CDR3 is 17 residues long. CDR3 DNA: TGTGCCAGCAGTTTAGGGTTTTCAGCGGGAGTGGGGGAGACCCAGTACTTC. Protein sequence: CASSLGFSAGVGETQYF.

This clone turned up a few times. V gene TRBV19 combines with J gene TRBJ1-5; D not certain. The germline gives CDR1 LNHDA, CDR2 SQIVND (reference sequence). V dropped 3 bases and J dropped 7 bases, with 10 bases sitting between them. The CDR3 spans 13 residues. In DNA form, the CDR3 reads TGTGCCAGTAGTATCATCCCACCCCAGCCCCAGCATTTT. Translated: CASSIIPPQPQHF.

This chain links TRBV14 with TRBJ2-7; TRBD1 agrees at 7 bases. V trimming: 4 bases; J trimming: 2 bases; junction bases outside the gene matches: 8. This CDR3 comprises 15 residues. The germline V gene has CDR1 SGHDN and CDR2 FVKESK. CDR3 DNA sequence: TGTGCCAGCAGCCGGCAAGGAACAGGGGCCTACGAGCAGTACTTC. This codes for CASSRQGTGAYEQYF.

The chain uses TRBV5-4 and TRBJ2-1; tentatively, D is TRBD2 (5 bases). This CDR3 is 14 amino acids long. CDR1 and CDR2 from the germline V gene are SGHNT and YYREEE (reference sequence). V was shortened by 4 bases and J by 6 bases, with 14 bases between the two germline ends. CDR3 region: CASSLELESNEQFF. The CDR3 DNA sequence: TGTGCCAGCAGCCTGGAACTAGAGAGCAATGAGCAGTTCTTC.

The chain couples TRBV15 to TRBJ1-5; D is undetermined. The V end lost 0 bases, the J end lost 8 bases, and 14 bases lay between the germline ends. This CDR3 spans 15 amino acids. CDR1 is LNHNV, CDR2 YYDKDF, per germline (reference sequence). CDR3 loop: CATSRDPLGFEPQHF. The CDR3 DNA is TGTGCCACCAGCAGAGATCCATTGGGGTTTGAGCCCCAGCATTTT. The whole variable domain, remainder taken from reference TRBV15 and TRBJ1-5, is DAMVIQNPRYQVTQFGKPVTLSCSQTLNHNVMYWYQQKSSQAPKLLFHYYDKDFNNEADTPDNFQSRRPNTSFCFLDIRSPGLGDTAMYLCATSRDPLGFEPQHFGDGTRLSIL.

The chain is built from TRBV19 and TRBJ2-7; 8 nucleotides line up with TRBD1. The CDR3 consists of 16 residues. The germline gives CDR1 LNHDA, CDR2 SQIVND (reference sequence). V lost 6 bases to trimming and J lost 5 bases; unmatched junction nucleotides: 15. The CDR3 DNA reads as TGTGCCAGTAGCCTCCCGCTGACAGGGGTCTTGGACGAGCAGTACTTC. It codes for CASSLPLTGVLDEQYF.

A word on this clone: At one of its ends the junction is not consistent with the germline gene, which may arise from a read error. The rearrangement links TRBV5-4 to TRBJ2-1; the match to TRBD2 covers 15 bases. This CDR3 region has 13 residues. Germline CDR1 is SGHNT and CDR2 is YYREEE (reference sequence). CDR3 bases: TGTGCCAGCAGCGTTCAGGGACTAGCGGGAGGAATCTTC. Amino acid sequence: CASSVQGLAGGIF.

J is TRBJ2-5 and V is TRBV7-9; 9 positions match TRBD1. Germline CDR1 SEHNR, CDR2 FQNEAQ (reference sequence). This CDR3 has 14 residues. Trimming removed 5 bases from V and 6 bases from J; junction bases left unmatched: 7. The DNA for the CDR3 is TGTGCCAGCAGCGCCGGGACAGGGAGGAAGACCCAGTACTTC. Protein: CASSAGTGRKTQYF.

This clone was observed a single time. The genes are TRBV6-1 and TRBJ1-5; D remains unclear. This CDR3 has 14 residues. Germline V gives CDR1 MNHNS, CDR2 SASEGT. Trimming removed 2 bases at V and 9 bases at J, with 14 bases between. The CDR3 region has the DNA TGTGCCAGCAGTGAAAAGGGTCAGGCAAGGCCCCAGCATTTT. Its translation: CASSEKGQARPQHF.

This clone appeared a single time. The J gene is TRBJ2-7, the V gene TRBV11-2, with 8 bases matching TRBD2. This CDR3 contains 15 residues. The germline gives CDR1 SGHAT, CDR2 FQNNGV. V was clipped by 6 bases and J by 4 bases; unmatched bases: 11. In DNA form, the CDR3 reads TGTGCCAGCAGTGTTATACCGGGAGGGTGGTACGAGCAGTACTTC. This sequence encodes CASSVIPGGWYEQYF.

The CDR3 is CASSVNRGNTGELFF. In nucleotides, the CDR3 is TGTGCCAGCAGCGTAAACCGGGGGAACACCGGGGAGCTGTTTTTT. The chain recombines TRBV9 with TRBJ2-2; weak D call: TRBD2 (5 bases). Between the trimmed V and J ends, which lost 1 base and 1 base, there was a span of 8 bases. The CDR3 consists of 15 residues. Germline V gene lookup returns CDR1 SGDLS and CDR2 YYNGEE.

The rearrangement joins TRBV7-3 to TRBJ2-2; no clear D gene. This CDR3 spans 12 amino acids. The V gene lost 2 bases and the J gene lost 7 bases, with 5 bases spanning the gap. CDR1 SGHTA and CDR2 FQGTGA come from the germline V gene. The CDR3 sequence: CASSLGLGELFF. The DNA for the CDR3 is TGTGCCAGCAGCTTAGGTCTCGGGGAGCTGTTTTTT.

The CDR3 reads CASSITSGMSTDTQYF. Here the CDR3 DNA reads TGTGCCAGCAGTATAACTAGCGGGATGAGCACAGATACGCAGTATTTT. The chain couples TRBV28 to TRBJ2-3; 10 nucleotides align to TRBD2. This CDR3 has 16 residues. Germline V gene data show CDR1 as MDHEN and CDR2 as SYDVKM. Germline trimming cut 5 bases from V and 0 bases from J; bases unmatched to any gene: 5. Complete variable domain (other parts from reference TRBV28 and TRBJ2-3): DVKVTQSSRYLVKRTGEKVFLECVQDMDHENMFWYRQDPGLGLRLIYFSYDVKMKEKGDIPEGYSVSREKKERFSLILESASTNQTSMYLCASSITSGMSTDTQYFGPGTRLTVL.

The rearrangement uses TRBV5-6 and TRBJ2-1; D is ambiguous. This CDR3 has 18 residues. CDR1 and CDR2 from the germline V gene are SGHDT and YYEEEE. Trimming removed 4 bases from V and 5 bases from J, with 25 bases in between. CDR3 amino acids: CASSMMRPPSLGNNEQFF. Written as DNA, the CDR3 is TGTGCCAGCAGCATGATGAGGCCTCCCTCATTGGGGAACAATGAGCAGTTCTTC.

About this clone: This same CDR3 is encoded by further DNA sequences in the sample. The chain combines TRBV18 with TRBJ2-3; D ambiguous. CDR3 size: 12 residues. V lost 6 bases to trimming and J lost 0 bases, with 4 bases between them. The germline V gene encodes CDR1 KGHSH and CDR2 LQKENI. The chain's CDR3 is CASSYSTDTQYF. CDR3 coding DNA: TGTGCCAGCTCGTACAGCACAGATACGCAGTATTTT.

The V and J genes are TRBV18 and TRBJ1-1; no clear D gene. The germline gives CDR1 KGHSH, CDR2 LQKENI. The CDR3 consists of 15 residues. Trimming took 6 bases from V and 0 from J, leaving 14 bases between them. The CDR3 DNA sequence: TGTGCCAGCTCCCGTCCGGGGTCAATGAACACTGAAGCTTTCTTT. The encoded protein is CASSRPGSMNTEAFF.

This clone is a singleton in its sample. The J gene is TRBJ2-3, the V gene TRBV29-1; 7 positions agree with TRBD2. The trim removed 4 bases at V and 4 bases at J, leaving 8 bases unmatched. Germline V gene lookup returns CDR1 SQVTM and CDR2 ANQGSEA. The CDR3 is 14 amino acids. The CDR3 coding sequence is TGCAGCGTTGTGGAGCGGGGAAAAGCAGATACGCAGTATTTT. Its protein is CSVVERGKADTQYF.

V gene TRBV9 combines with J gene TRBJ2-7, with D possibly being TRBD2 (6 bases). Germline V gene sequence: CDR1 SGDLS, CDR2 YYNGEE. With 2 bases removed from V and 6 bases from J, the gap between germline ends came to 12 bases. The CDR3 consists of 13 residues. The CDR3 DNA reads TGTGCCAGCAGCGTGATTCTGGAGGGCGAGCAGTACTTC. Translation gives CASSVILEGEQYF.

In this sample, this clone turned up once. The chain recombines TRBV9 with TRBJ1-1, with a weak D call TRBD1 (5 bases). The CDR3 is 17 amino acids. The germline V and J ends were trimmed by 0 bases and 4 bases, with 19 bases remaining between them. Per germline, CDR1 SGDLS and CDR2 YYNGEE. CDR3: CASSVDSQAGGGTEAFF. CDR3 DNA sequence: TGTGCCAGCAGCGTAGATAGTCAGGCCGGCGGGGGCACTGAAGCTTTCTTT.